These 18 T cell receptor delta chains were sequenced from one sample in a study of γδ T cells in repeated Plasmodium falciparum infection. TCRdb re-analyzed the multiplex PCR reads via CATT. The sample includes roughly 93,000 delta-chain clones, more than 0.85% of them seen just once. Flow sorting of PBMC yielded separate Vgamma9/Vdelta2+ and Vdelta2-negative gammadelta T cell populations for bulk repertoire analysis. Sequencing was carried out using gamma-delta T cells from blood. These receptors were collected from a pool of human donors (malaria-infected and uninfected, not separated).

This clone has ten or more counts. With only one base between it and a far larger clone, this is likely a read error. Other DNA sequences in this specimen translate into the identical CDR3. V is TRDV1 and J is TRDJ1; tentatively, D is TRDD2 (8 bases). No J segment appears in TCRdb, so it was assigned here by matching the sequence to germline. This CDR3 has 22 residues. Germline V gives CDR1 TSWWSYY, CDR2 QGS. CDR3 DNA sequence: TGTGCCCTTGGGGAACCCGACGCTTCCTACAAAACTGGGGACTCTCGGGGCGATAAACTCATCTTT. This gives the protein CALGEPDASYKTGDSRGDKLIF.

This clone has just a few counts. The likely explanation is a read error, given a far larger clone one base away. This specimen includes other DNA sequences encoding the same CDR3. The chain is built from TRDV2 and TRDJ1; TRDD3 matches 11 bases. The CDR3 is 18 residues long. Germline V gene lookup returns CDR1 GEAIGNYY and CDR2 EKD. CDR3 region: CACDTLTVLGDRTDKLIF. CDR3 DNA sequence: TGTGCCTGTGACACCCTAACCGTACTGGGGGATAGAACCGATAAACTTATCTTT.

Note on this clone: This sample also contains other DNA sequences that code for the same CDR3. Here the CDR3 DNA reads TGTGCTCTTGGGAATTTCCGCTTTCCTACGAACTGGGGGATACGATTTAACACCGATAAGCTCATCTTT. As protein: CALGNFRFPTNWGIRFNTDKLIF. The V gene is TRDV1; the J gene was not called; the table's D call, TRDD3, has no DNA check behind it. Germline CDR1 reads TSWWSYY; CDR2 reads QGS. This CDR3 comprises 23 residues.

Comment on this clone: It is likely a read error: a sequence one base away is far more abundant. Distinct nucleotide sequences in the sample also encode this CDR3. The chain joins TRDV1 to TRDJ1; 7 bases are shared with TRDD2. The V and J ends lost 4 bases and 1 base, in that order; junction bases with no gene match: 24. The CDR3 has 21 residues. Germline CDR1 TSWWSYY, CDR2 QGS. CDR3 loop: CALGAPFLTGSERRCTDKLIF. The CDR3 nucleotides read TGTGCTCTTGGGGCCCCCTTCCTGACCGGGTCCGAGAGACGTTGCACCGATAAACTCATCTTT.

This clone was detected a few times. The protein in TCRdb stems from a much larger clone and differs at residue 4 from this DNA's translation, likely a read error; here the protein is translated from the DNA. This chain uses TRDV1 with TRDJ1, with D possibly matching TRDD2 (7 bases). The J gene was missing in TCRdb and was found by matching the end of the DNA to germline. Germline V lookup: CDR1 TSWWSYY, CDR2 QGS. CDR3 length: 25 residues. The chain's CDR3 is CALEELQRYVFLAPTGNYTTDKLIF. CDR3 nucleotides: TGTGCTCTTGAGGAACTACAAAGGTACGTCTTCCTAGCTCCTACTGGGAACTATACTACCGATAAACTCATCTTT.

In regard to this clone: This likely came from a read error, as a far larger clone is one base away. The sample contains more than one DNA sequence encoding this CDR3. This chain links TRDV2 with TRDJ1, with 7 bases that match TRDD3. The J gene is absent in TCRdb and was assigned here via DNA matching to germline. After removal of 0 bases from V and 0 bases from J, the junction contained 15 bases not matched to a gene. CDR1 and CDR2 (germline): GEAIGNYY, EKD. CDR3 length: 19 amino acids. CDR3 DNA sequence: TGTGCCTGTGACACCGTTTCCCCTGGGGGGGGTCAGTACACCGATAAACTCATCTTT. Its protein is CACDTVSPGGGQYTDKLIF.

As concerns this clone: The protein in TCRdb stems from a much larger clone and differs at residue 10 from this DNA's translation, likely a read error; here the protein is translated from the DNA. The rearrangement uses TRDV2 and TRDJ1, with 7 bases aligning to TRDD3. The J gene, absent from TCRdb, was called here by matching the DNA to germline. Germline CDR1 and CDR2: GEAIGNYY and EKD. The ends lost 3 bases at V and 4 bases at J; junction bases unmatched: 10. The CDR3 consists of 15 residues. The DNA of the CDR3 is TGTGCCTGTGACGCCGTGGGGGAAAACATCGATAAACTCATCTTT. Its protein is CACDAVGENIDKLIF.

This clone appeared many times. The sample has other DNA sequences that encode this CDR3 too. The CDR3 loop reads CALGERFNRLPRTDKLIF. The CDR3 nucleotides read TGTGCTCTTGGGGAACGATTCAACAGGCTTCCAAGGACCGATAAACTCATCTTT. The J gene is TRDJ1, the V gene TRDV1, with a possible D match to TRDD2 (5 bases). Germline CDR1 is TSWWSYY and CDR2 is QGS. The CDR3 sequence is 18 residues long. The germline V and J ends were trimmed by 1 base and 2 bases, with 20 bases remaining between them.

As to this clone: The amino acid sequence in TCRdb belongs to a much larger clone and departs from this DNA's translation at residue 7, likely a sequencing read error; the sequence shown is translated from the DNA. This sequence joins TRDV1 and TRDJ1, with no clear D. Trimming stripped 0 bases from V and 3 bases from J, with 14 bases between. Germline V gene lookup returns CDR1 TSWWSYY and CDR2 QGS. The CDR3 consists of 16 residues. DNA of the CDR3: TGTGCTCTTGGGGAACTTGAGCTAGGGAGGGCCGATAAACTCATCTTT. It yields the protein CALGELELGRADKLIF.

Concerning this clone: TCRdb lists the protein of a much larger clone for this DNA, which differs at residue 9, so this is likely a read error; the protein given here is translated from the DNA itself. The chain has TRDV2 and TRDJ1; 8 bases fit TRDD3. The J gene, left out of TCRdb, was set here by checking the DNA against germline. This CDR3 spans 18 amino acids. Per germline, CDR1 GEAIGNYY and CDR2 EKD. The V segment lost 3 bases and the J segment 0 bases; nucleotides outside the gene matches: 14. The CDR3 nucleotides are TGTGCCTGTGACTCTATGGGGGATGAGAGGGGGTACACCGATAAACTCATCTTT. This encodes CACDSMGDERGYTDKLIF.

On this clone itself: A read error likely explains this, since a far larger clone differs by one base. At the DNA level, this CDR3 is encoded by other sequences in the same sample as well. The chain couples TRDV1 to TRDJ1; 9 bases line up with TRDD2. TCRdb offers no J gene call, so here the DNA was matched to germline to obtain one. CDR1 is TSWWSYY, CDR2 QGS, per germline. Losses at the gene ends were 0 bases for V and 5 bases for J; bases not matched to a gene: 16. This CDR3 is built from 19 residues. The CDR3 reads CALGELAFLPRPRTDKLIF. The CDR3 bases are TGTGCTCTTGGGGAACTCGCCTTCCTACCGCGGCCTCGCACTGATAAACTCATCTTT.

Only a few counts were recorded for this clone. This chain links TRDV1 with TRDJ1, with D possibly matching TRDD3 (7 bases). TCRdb lists no J gene, so it was determined here by aligning the DNA to germline. Per the germline V gene, CDR1 is TSWWSYY and CDR2 is QGS. V lost 2 bases, J lost 0 bases, and 31 bases lay in between. The CDR3 totals 22 residues. For the CDR3, the DNA is TGTGCTCTTGGGGAAGTGCCTTCCCCGCTGAGCTGGGGGCTCACCGACACCGATAAACTCATCTTT. Its translation: CALGEVPSPLSWGLTDTDKLIF.

On this clone: TCRdb's entry gives the protein of a much larger clone, which mismatches this DNA's translation at residue 8, likely from a read error; the protein reported here is translated from the DNA. The gene calls are TRDV2 and TRDJ1; the D gene is possibly TRDD3 (6 bases). No J segment appears in TCRdb, so it was assigned here by matching the sequence to germline. Germline CDR1 is GEAIGNYY and CDR2 is EKD. The CDR3 consists of 16 residues. V was cut by 3 bases and J by 0 bases, with 16 bases left in between. In DNA form, the CDR3 reads TGTGCCTGTGACCCCTTGGGGGGCCGGTACACCGATAAACTCATCTTT. This encodes CACDPLGGRYTDKLIF.

This clone was detected a few times. A read error is the likely source, as a far larger clone sits one nucleotide away. The sample carries other DNA sequences with the same CDR3. The V and J genes are TRDV1 and TRDJ1; 10 bases fit TRDD3. As TCRdb names no J gene, one was assigned here on the basis of a DNA match to germline. The germline CDR1 and CDR2 sequences are TSWWSYY and QGS. With V trimmed by 2 bases and J by 2 bases, 11 bases remained unmatched. There are 18 residues in the CDR3. The CDR3 nucleotides are TGTGCTCTTGGGGAAGGCCTCGTTGGGGGATACATGACCGATAAACTCATCTTT. It translates to CALGEGLVGGYMTDKLIF.

In the case of this clone: A read error likely explains this, since a far larger clone differs by one base. Additional DNA sequences in this sample encode the identical CDR3. V and J are TRDV1 and TRDJ1; D is possibly TRDD3 (5 bases). As TCRdb names no J gene, one was assigned here on the basis of a DNA match to germline. From germline, CDR1 is TSWWSYY and CDR2 QGS. CDR3 size: 17 residues. For the CDR3, the DNA is TGTGCTCTTGGGCTACCTCCGGCGGGATCGTTTACCGACAAACTCATCTTT. It translates to CALGLPPAGSFTDKLIF.

The table lists this clone with many counts. Given a much more abundant clone one base away, this may be a read error. This specimen includes other DNA sequences encoding the same CDR3. V usage is TRDV2 and J usage is TRDJ1; D is unclear. This CDR3 region has 18 residues. The germline V gene encodes CDR1 GEAIGNYY and CDR2 EKD. The CDR3 DNA reads as TGTGCCTGTGACCACGTCCTGCGTACTGCCGATTCCACCAATAAACTCATCTTT. Translated: CACDHVLRTADSTNKLIF.

With respect to this clone: The TCRdb protein comes from a much larger clone and disagrees with this DNA's translation at residue 7, likely due to a read error; the protein given here is derived from the DNA. The chain combines TRDV1 with TRDJ1; D remains ambiguous. Germline CDR1 and CDR2: TSWWSYY and QGS. This CDR3 is 18 amino acids long. Trimming removed 3 bases from V and 0 bases from J, with 20 bases in between. CDR3 in DNA: TGTGCTCTTGGGGACATAATGCGGTTCCGGGAGTACACCGATAAACTCATCTTT. The encoded protein is CALGDIMRFREYTDKLIF.

This clone came up a few times. Translating this DNA gives a protein that differs at residue 9 from the TCRdb one, which belongs to a much larger clone; a read error is likely, and the protein shown is this translation. The gene calls are TRDV2 and TRDJ1, with TRDD3 identical over 7 bases. Because TCRdb records no J gene, it was assigned here through a match of the DNA to germline. In germline, CDR1 is GEAIGNYY, CDR2 EKD. The ends lost 3 bases at V and 0 bases at J; junction bases unmatched: 9. This CDR3 is 16 amino acids long. The CDR3 bases are TGTGCCTGTGACCCACTACTGGGGAAAAACACCGATAAACTCATCTTT. Translation gives CACDPLLGKNTDKLIF.